This T cell receptor beta chain was observed in a study of CD8 T cells in Susac syndrome. Random hexamers were used to reverse transcribe an amount of 0.5 to 1 ug RNA. TCRdb re-called the immunoSEQ multiplex PCR reads with MiXCR, one entry per CDR3 protein. Of 150,000 to 200,000 distinct CDR3 sequences listed, about 94% are singletons. The authors sequenced TCR beta from blood CD8+ and CD4+ T cells. V was shortened by 3 bases and J by 4 bases, with 10 bases between the two germline ends. The V gene's germline CDR1 is SGHAT and CDR2 FQDESV (reference sequence). This CDR3 spans 13 amino acids. The V call is TRBV11-1, the J call TRBJ2-7; D tentatively reads TRBD1 or TRBD2 (5 bases each). This receptor was taken from a human donor in good health. Specimen: CD4+ T cells from PBMCs. CDR3 amino acids: CASSFRGLYEQYF. As DNA, the CDR3 is TGTGCCAGCAGCTTCCGGGGCCTTTACGAGCAGTACTTC. The entire variable domain, with the rest obtained from reference TRBV11-1 and TRBJ2-7, is as follows: EAEVAQSPRYKITEKSQAVAFWCDPISGHATLYWYRQILGQGPELLVQFQDESVVDDSQLPKDRFSAERLKGVDSTLKIQPAELGDSAMYLCASSFRGLYEQYFGPGTRLTVT.